The 7 T cell receptor beta chains listed next were all sequenced from one sample in a study of CXCR3-negative and CXCR3-positive naive CD8 T cells (dated 2019 in TCRdb). The data were produced on a NextSeq 550. The Human TCR Profiling Kit (MiLaboratory) was used to prepare UMI-labeled 5' RACE TRB cDNA libraries. TCRdb reprocessed the sequencing reads and holds a single record per CDR3 protein sequence, with no DNA. The sample table on file contains 45,000 to 75,000 distinct CDR3 sequences. 0.42% of the sample is in the top ten clones. Sequencing was done on a sample of naive CXCR3- CD8+ T cells from blood. The label giving this sample's cell subset or site can be read as: CD45RO-CCR7+CD27+CD95- naive CD8+ T cells lacking CXCR3 (TNR3-). The receptors here all came from a human donor in good health. Some clones in this sample may be carry-over from other donors' samples.

This chain uses TRBV10-3 with TRBJ2-7; checking the TCRdb D call of TRBD1 is not possible without DNA. The CDR3 extends over 13 amino acids. Germline loops: CDR1 ENHRY, CDR2 SYGVKD. CDR3 amino acids: CATEGPGNNEQYF.

V and J are TRBV29-1 and TRBJ2-3; the TRBD1 assignment by TCRdb is unverifiable without DNA. CDR3 length: 13 amino acids. Germline lookup yields CDR1 SQVTM and CDR2 ANQGSEA. The CDR3 is CSVEGARWDTQYF.

The rearrangement uses TRBV12-3 or TRBV12-4 and TRBJ2-1; the TCRdb D gene call, TRBD1, has no DNA to confirm it. The CDR3 spans 13 residues. The chain's CDR3 is CASSEVSRGEQFF.

V is TRBV4-2 and J is TRBJ2-2. The germline V gene has CDR1 LGHNA and CDR2 YNFKEQ. This CDR3 contains 12 residues. The CDR3 is CASSRNAGELFF.

The CDR3 protein is CASGQESVSDIQYF. The rearrangement joins TRBV4-2 to TRBJ2-4. Germline V gives CDR1 LGHNA, CDR2 YNFKEQ. The CDR3 runs to 14 residues.

The gene calls are TRBV6-5 and TRBJ2-1; TCRdb's assignment of TRBD1 cannot be checked, as there is no DNA. The germline V gene has CDR1 MNHEY and CDR2 SVGAGI. The CDR3 is 14 amino acids. This CDR3 reads CASRHTGDYNEQFF.

This clonotype ranks as medium-sized in terms of frequency. The gene calls are TRBV6-2 or TRBV6-3 and TRBJ2-7; with no DNA, the TCRdb D assignment of TRBD1 cannot be verified. Germline V CDR1 and CDR2: MNHEY, SVGEGT. There are 11 residues in the CDR3. The CDR3: CASTGSYEQYF.